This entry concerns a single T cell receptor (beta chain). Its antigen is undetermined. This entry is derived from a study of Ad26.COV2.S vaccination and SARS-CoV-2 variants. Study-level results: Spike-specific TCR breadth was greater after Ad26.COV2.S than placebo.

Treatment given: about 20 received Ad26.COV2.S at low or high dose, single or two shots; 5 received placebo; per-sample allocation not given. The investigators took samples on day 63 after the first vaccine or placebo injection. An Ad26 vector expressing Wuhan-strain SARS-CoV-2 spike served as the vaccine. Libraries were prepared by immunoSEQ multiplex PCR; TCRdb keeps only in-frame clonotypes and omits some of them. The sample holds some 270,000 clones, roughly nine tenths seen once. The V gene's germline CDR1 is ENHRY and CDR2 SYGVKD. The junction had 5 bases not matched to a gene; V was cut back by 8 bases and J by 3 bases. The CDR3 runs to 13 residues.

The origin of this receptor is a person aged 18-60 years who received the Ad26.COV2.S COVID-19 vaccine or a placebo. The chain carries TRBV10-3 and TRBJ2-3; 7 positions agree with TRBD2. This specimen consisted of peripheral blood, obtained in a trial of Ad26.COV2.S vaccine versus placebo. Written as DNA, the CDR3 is TGTGCCATCCAGGAGCGGGATACAGATACGCAGTATTTT. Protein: CAIQERDTDTQYF.